One and the same sample provided the 5 T cell receptor beta chains below, sequenced in a study of early T cells in non-severe SARS-CoV-2 infection (dated by TCRdb to about 2021). Library generation was performed with 5' RACE. Sequencing relied on a NextSeq 500. The public reads were reanalyzed by TCRdb: fastp trimming at Q25, MiXCR alignment, in-frame beta chains only. Here each entry gathers all rows of one CDR3 protein and keeps the most common genes and DNA. Recorded for this sample are around 93,000 distinct CDR3 sequences; approximately 12% of them occurred a single time. Of the sample, 4.4% falls within the top ten clones. The sample in question was whole blood, obtained at baseline. The receptors shown here come from an adult who was a healthcare worker with PCR-confirmed SARS-CoV-2 infection or an uninfected control (not recorded which).

The rearrangement uses TRBV9 and TRBJ1-3, with D tentatively TRBD1 (5 bases). The germline gives CDR1 SGDLS, CDR2 YYNGEE. CDR3 length equals 14 residues. V was clipped by 4 bases and J by 2 bases, with 10 bases between them. The CDR3 reads CASSPQTAGNTIYF. Written as DNA, the CDR3 is TGTGCCAGCAGCCCCCAGACAGCTGGAAACACCATATATTTT.

The rearrangement links TRBV20-1 to TRBJ2-3, with TRBD2 identical over 8 bases. The ends lost 6 bases at V and 2 bases at J; junction bases unmatched: 7. In germline, CDR1 is DFQATT, CDR2 SNEGSKA (reference sequence). The CDR3 length is 14 residues. The CDR3 region has the DNA TGCAGTGCCCAACTAGCGGTCTCCACAGATACGCAGTATTTT. Protein product: CSAQLAVSTDTQYF.

This clonotype has more than one count but fewer than ten. The V gene is TRBV12-3 or TRBV12-4, the J gene TRBJ2-1, with 8 positions matching TRBD2. V lost 5 bases and J lost 2; bases outside the gene matches: 11. This CDR3 is 17 amino acids long. CDR3 sequence: CASSPPGAGVAYNEQFF. The DNA of the CDR3 is TGTGCCAGCAGTCCCCCGGGAGCGGGAGTCGCCTACAATGAGCAGTTCTTC.

This clonotype was detected only a few times. This chain uses TRBV7-8 with TRBJ1-1; D is uncertain. CDR1 and CDR2 (germline): SGHVS, FQNEAQ. The V end was cut by 4 bases, the J end by 1 base, with 7 bases between. This CDR3 has 13 amino acids. CDR3 bases: TGTGCCAGCAGCTCCGGGAAGAACACTGAAGCTTTCTTT. The encoded protein is CASSSGKNTEAFF. Variable domain in full (rest from reference TRBV7-8 and TRBJ1-1): GAGVSQSPRYKVAKRGQDVALRCDPISGHVSLFWYQQALGQGPEFLTYFQNEAQLDKSGLPSDRFFAERPEGSVSTLKIQRTQQEDSAVYLCASSSGKNTEAFFGQGTRLTVV.

Ten or more counts support this clonotype. This chain links TRBV20-1 with TRBJ2-1; tentative D call: TRBD2 (5 bases). Trimming pared 5 bases from V and 4 bases from J, leaving 21 bases between. This CDR3 is 16 amino acids long. From germline, CDR1 is DFQATT and CDR2 SNEGSKA (reference sequence). CDR3 coding DNA: TGCAGTGCTGGATCATTAGGAGAGGGATTTTACAATGAGCAGTTCTTC. Residues: CSAGSLGEGFYNEQFF.